This T cell receptor (beta chain) was obtained from a study of T cells in tuberculosis. Whole-study findings and limits: GMM-specific TCRs were nearer to active tuberculosis alpha repertoires, suggesting expansion. Active tuberculosis cases were adults; controls were adolescents.

Germline CDR1 reads MNHEY; CDR2 reads SMNVEV (reference sequence). The CDR3 is made up of 15 amino acids. Trimming removed 6 bases at V and 5 bases at J, with 16 bases between. To note about this clone: Its specificity is unknown.

Measured with immunoSEQ multiplex PCR; TCRdb has only the in-frame clones, and not every one. The sample has about 23,000 clones, about 97% seen once. The sample taken for sequencing was PBMCs. The rearrangement uses TRBV27 and TRBJ1-4, with a weak D call TRBD1 (5 bases). The clonotype comes from a donor between 10 and 35 years old with latent tuberculosis or without tuberculosis infection. The CDR3 reads CASRAFGGKNEKLFF. CDR3 bases: TGTGCCAGCAGGGCGTTCGGGGGTAAAAATGAAAAACTGTTTTTT.